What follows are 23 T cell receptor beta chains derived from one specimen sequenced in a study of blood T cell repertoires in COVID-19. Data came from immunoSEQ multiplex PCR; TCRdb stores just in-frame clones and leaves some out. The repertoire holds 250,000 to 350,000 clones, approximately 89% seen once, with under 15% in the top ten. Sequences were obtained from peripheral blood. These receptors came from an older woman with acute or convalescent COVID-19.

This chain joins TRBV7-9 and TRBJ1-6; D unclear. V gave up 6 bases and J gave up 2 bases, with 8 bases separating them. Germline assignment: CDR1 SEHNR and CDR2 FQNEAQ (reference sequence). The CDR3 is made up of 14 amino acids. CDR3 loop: CASSQEAYNSPLHF. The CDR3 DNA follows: TGTGCCAGCAGTCAAGAGGCCTATAATTCACCCCTCCACTTT. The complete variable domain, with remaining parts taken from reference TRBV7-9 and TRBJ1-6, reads DTGVSQNPRHKITKRGQNVTFRCDPISEHNRLYWYRQTLGQGPEFLTYFQNEAQLEKSRLLSDRFSAERPKGSFSTLEIQRTEQGDSAMYLCASSQEAYNSPLHFGNGTRLTVT.

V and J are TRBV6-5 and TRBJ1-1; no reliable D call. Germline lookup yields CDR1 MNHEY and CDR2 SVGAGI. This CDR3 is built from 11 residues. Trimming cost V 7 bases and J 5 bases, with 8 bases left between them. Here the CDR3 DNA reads TGTGCCAGCACCTTCCGGACTGAAGCTTTCTTT. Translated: CASTFRTEAFF.

The CDR3 spells CASSIPADSNEKLFF. CDR3 in DNA: TGTGCCAGCAGTATACCCGCAGACTCTAATGAAAAACTGTTTTTT. The gene calls are TRBV28 and TRBJ1-4; the D is unclear. Trimming took off 5 bases at V and 3 bases at J, with 13 bases between the two ends. CDR3 length: 15 residues. Germline V CDR1 and CDR2: MDHEN, SYDVKM.

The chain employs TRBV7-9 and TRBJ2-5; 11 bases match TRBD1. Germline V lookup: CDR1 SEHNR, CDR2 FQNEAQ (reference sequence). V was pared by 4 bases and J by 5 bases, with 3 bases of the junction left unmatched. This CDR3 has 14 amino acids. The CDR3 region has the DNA TGTGCCAGCAGCTGGACAGGGGGCGGGGAGACCCAGTACTTC. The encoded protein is CASSWTGGGETQYF.

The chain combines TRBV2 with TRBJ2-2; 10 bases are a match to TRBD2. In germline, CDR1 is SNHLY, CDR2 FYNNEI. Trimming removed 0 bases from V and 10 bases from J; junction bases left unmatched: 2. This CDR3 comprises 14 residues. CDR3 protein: CASSEALAGMELFF. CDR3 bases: TGTGCCAGCAGTGAAGCACTAGCGGGGATGGAGCTGTTTTTT.

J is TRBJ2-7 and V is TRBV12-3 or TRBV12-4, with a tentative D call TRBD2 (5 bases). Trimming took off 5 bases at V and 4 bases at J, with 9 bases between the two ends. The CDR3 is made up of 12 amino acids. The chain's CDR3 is CASSITGYEQYF. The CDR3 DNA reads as TGTGCCAGCAGTATAACGGGATACGAGCAGTACTTC.

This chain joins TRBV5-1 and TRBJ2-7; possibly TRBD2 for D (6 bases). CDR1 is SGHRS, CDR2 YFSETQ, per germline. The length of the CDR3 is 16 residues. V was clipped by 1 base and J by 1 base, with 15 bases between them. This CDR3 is CASSLSGERSSYEQYF. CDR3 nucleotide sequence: TGCGCCAGCAGCTTGTCGGGAGAGAGATCATCCTACGAGCAGTACTTC.

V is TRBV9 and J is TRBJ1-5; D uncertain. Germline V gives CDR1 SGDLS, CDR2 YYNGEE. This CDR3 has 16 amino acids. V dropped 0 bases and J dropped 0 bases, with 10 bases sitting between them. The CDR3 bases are TGTGCCAGCAGCGTAGGGGCGGGGAATAGCAATCAGCCCCAGCATTTT. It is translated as CASSVGAGNSNQPQHF.

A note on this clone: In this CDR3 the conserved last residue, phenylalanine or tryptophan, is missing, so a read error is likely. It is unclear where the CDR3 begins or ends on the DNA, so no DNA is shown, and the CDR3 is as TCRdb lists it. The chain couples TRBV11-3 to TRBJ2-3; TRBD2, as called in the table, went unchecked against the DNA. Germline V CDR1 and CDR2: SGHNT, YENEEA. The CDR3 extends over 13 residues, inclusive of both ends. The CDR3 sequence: CASSLGTSGSPNY.

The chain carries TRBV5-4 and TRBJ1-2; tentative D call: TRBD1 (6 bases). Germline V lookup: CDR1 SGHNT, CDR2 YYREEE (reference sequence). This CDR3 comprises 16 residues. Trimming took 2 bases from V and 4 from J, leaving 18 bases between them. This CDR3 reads CASSLGGDGGRYGYTF. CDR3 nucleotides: TGTGCCAGCAGCTTAGGTGGGGACGGGGGGCGCTATGGCTACACCTTC.

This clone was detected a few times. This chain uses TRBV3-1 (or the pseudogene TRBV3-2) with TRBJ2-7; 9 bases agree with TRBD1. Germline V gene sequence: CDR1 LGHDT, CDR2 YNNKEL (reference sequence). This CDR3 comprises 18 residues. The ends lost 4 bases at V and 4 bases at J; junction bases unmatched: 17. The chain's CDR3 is CASSLALTSGTGKYEQYF. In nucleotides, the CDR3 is TGTGCCAGCAGCCTAGCTCTTACTTCCGGGACAGGGAAGTACGAGCAGTACTTC.

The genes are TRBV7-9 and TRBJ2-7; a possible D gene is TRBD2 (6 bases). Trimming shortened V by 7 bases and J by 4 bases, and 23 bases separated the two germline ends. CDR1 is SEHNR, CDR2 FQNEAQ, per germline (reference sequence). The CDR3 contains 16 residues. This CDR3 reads CASTRTGEAVLYEQYF. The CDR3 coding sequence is TGTGCCAGCACTCGTACGGGGGAGGCCGTCTTATACGAGCAGTACTTC.

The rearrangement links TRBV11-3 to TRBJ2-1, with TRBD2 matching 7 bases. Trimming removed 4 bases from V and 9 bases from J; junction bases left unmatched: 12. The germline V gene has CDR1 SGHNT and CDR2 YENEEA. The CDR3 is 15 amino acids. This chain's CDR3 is CASSSGTILLGEQFF. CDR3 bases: TGTGCCAGCAGCTCGGGGACTATACTTCTGGGTGAGCAGTTCTTC. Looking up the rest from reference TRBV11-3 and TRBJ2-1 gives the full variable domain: EAGVVQSPRYKIIEKKQPVAFWCNPISGHNTLYWYLQNLGQGPELLIRYENEEAVDDSQLPKDRFSAERLKGVDSTLKIQPAELGDSAVYLCASSSGTILLGEQFFGPGTRLTVL.

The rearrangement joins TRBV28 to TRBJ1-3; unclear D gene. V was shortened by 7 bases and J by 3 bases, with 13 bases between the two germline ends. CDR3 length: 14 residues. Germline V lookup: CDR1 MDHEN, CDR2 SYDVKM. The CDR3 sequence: CASTPTYVGNTIYF. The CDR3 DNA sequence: TGTGCCAGCACCCCCACATATGTTGGAAACACCATATATTTT.

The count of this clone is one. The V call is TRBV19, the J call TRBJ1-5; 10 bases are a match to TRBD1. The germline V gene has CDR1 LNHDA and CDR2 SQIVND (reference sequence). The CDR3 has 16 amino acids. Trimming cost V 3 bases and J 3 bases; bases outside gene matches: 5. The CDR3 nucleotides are TGTGCCAGTAGTATGTGGGGACAGGGGTCCAATCAGCCCCAGCATTTT. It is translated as CASSMWGQGSNQPQHF.

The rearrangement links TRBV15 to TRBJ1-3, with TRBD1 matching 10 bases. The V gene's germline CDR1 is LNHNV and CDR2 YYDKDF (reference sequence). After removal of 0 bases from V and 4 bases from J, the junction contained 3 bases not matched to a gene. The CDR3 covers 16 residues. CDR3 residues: CATSRDGTGAGNTIYF. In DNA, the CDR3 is TGTGCCACCAGCAGAGACGGGACAGGGGCCGGAAACACCATATATTTT.

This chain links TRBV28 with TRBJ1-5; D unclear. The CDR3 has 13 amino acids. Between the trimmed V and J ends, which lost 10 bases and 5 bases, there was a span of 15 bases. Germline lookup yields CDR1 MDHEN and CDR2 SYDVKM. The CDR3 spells CAINGPGDQPQHF. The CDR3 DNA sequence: TGTGCCATTAACGGGCCCGGGGATCAGCCCCAGCATTTT.

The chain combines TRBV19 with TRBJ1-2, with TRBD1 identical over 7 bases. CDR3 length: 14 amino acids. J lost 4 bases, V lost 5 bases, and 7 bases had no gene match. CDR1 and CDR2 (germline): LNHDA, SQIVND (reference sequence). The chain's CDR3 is CASSASTGIYGYTF. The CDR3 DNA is TGTGCCAGTAGTGCCTCGACAGGGATCTATGGCTACACCTTC. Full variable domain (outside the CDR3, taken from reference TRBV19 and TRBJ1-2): DGGITQSPKYLFRKEGQNVTLSCEQNLNHDAMYWYRQDPGQGLRLIYYSQIVNDFQKGDIAEGYSVSREKKESFPLTVTSAQKNPTAFYLCASSASTGIYGYTFGSGTRLTVV.

The CDR3 reads CASSADNYEQYF. For the CDR3, the DNA is TGTGCCAGCAGCGCGGACAACTACGAGCAGTACTTC. This chain uses TRBV5-5 with TRBJ2-7; tentatively, D is TRBD1 (5 bases). The V and J ends lost 4 bases and 3 bases respectively, with 8 bases between them. Germline CDR1 SGHKS, CDR2 YYEKEE (reference sequence). The CDR3 is made up of 12 amino acids. The complete variable domain, with remaining parts taken from reference TRBV5-5 and TRBJ2-7, reads DAGVTQSPTHLIKTRGQQVTLRCSPISGHKSVSWYQQVLGQGPQFIFQYYEKEERGRGNFPDRFSARQFPNYSSELNVNALLLGDSALYLCASSADNYEQYFGPGTRLTVT.

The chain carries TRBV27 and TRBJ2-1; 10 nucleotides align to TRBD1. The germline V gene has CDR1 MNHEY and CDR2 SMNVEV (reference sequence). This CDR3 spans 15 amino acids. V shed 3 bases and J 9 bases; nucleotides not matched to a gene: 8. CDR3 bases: TGTGCCAGCAGTTTTAGACAGGGGGCCCTCGGTGAGCAGTTCTTC. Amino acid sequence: CASSFRQGALGEQFF.

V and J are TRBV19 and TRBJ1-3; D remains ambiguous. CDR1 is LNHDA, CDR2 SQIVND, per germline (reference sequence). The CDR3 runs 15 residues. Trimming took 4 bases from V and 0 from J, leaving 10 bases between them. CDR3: CASSTEVHSGNTIYF. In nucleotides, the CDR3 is TGTGCCAGTAGTACTGAGGTCCACTCTGGAAACACCATATATTTT.

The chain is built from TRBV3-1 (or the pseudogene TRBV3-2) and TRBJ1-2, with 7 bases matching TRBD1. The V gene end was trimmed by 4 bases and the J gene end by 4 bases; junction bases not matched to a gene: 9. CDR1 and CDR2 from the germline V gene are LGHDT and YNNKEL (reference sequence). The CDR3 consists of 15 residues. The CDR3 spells CASSPTRGGGYGYTF. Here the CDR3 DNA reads TGTGCCAGCAGCCCGACACGAGGGGGCGGCTATGGCTACACCTTC.

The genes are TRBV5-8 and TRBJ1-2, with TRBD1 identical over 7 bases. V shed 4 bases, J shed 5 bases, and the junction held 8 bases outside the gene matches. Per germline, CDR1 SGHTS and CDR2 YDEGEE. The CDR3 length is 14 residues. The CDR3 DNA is TGTGCCAGCAGCCGCGGGACAGCTTTTTATGGCTACACCTTC. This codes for CASSRGTAFYGYTF. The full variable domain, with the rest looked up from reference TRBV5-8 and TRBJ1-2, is EAGVTQSPTHLIKTRGQQATLRCSPISGHTSVYWYQQALGLGLQFLLWYDEGEERNRGNFPPRFSGRQFPNYSSELNVNALELEDSALYLCASSRGTAFYGYTFGSGTRLTVV.